Each of the 10 T cell receptor beta chains below was sequenced from the same sample in a study of Ad26.COV2.S vaccination and SARS-CoV-2 variants. Treatment defined: around 19 received Ad26.COV2.S at low or high dose, single or two shots; roughly 5 received placebo; per-sample allocation not given. Samples came from day 63 after the first vaccine or placebo injection. TCRdb keeps only in-frame clones here, not all; method: immunoSEQ multiplex PCR. The sample lists more than 300,000 clones; over 80% were seen once. The sequencing here drew on peripheral blood, taken in a trial of Ad26.COV2.S vaccine versus placebo. The receptors shown here come from a person between 18 and 59 years old who received the Ad26.COV2.S COVID-19 vaccine or a placebo.

The chain carries TRBV11-3 and TRBJ2-1; no firm D call. Germline V CDR1 and CDR2: SGHNT, YENEEA. The CDR3 totals 18 residues. Trimming took 1 base from V and 2 from J, leaving 18 bases between them. In DNA, the CDR3 is TGTGCCAGCAGCTTAGTTGACGGATGGGGAAAAACCTACAATGAGCAGTTCTTC. Translated, it gives CASSLVDGWGKTYNEQFF.

CDR3 nucleotides: TGTGCCAGCAGTGGGACTAGCGGGGGGTCTTCCCAAGAGACCCAGTACTTC. Translation: CASSGTSGGSSQETQYF. The chain recombines TRBV2 with TRBJ2-5, with 14 bases that match TRBD2. The V gene's germline CDR1 is SNHLY and CDR2 FYNNEI. Trimming cost V 4 bases and J 1 base; bases outside gene matches: 5. The CDR3 covers 17 residues.

The chain couples TRBV27 to TRBJ1-5; tentatively, D is TRBD1 (5 bases). V dropped 6 bases and J dropped 7 bases, with 22 bases sitting between them. Germline V CDR1 and CDR2: MNHEY, SMNVEV (reference sequence). There are 16 residues in the CDR3. The CDR3 DNA reads TGTGCCAGCAGAGCAGTTTGGGGGGGGTTAGGGCAGCCCCAGCATTTT. This encodes CASRAVWGGLGQPQHF.

This clone has a single count. This chain connects TRBV28 to TRBJ2-7, with TRBD1 matching 9 bases. The CDR3 has 15 amino acids. Germline V gene lookup returns CDR1 MDHEN and CDR2 SYDVKM. V was pared by 3 bases and J by 6 bases, with 9 bases of the junction left unmatched. In DNA form, the CDR3 reads TGTGCCAGCAGTTTGATACCGGGACAGGGTGGCGAGCAGTACTTC. Protein product: CASSLIPGQGGEQYF.

This clone was observed once. J is TRBJ1-5 and V is TRBV14; 8 nucleotides agree with TRBD1. The germline V gene encodes CDR1 SGHDN and CDR2 FVKESK. V was pared by 0 bases and J by 7 bases, with 8 bases of the junction left unmatched. The CDR3 spans 16 residues. The CDR3 sequence is CASSQDGQGAWQPQHF. CDR3 coding DNA: TGTGCCAGCAGCCAAGATGGGCAGGGGGCATGGCAGCCCCAGCATTTT.

This sequence joins TRBV18 and TRBJ1-6; a weak D match, TRBD1 (6 bases). Germline assignment: CDR1 KGHSH and CDR2 LQKENI. The CDR3 runs 16 residues. Trimming removed 3 bases at V and 5 bases at J, with 14 bases between. CDR3 nucleotide sequence: TGTGCCAGCTCACCGGGGACAACCTGGGATAATTCACCCCTCCACTTT. Its translation: CASSPGTTWDNSPLHF.

This rearrangement joins TRBV19 to TRBJ2-3, with D tentatively TRBD1 (5 bases). The CDR3 runs 12 residues. Per the germline V gene, CDR1 is LNHDA and CDR2 is SQIVND (reference sequence). The V end was cut by 3 bases, the J end by 8 bases, with 9 bases between. The chain's CDR3 is CASSIRARTQYF. CDR3 nucleotide sequence: TGTGCCAGTAGTATCAGGGCCCGTACGCAGTATTTT.

The V and J genes are TRBV19 and TRBJ2-3; D is ambiguous. V was cut by 4 bases and J by 6 bases, with 8 bases left in between. Germline V gene lookup returns CDR1 LNHDA and CDR2 SQIVND (reference sequence). The CDR3 spans 12 residues. The CDR3, as DNA: TGTGCCAGTAGTAGCCGTGGCGATACGCAGTATTTT. Translating gives CASSSRGDTQYF.

The chain is built from TRBV6-2 or TRBV6-3 and TRBJ2-5; 13 bases align to TRBD2. The CDR3 spans 18 residues. Germline V gene data show CDR1 as MNHEY and CDR2 as SVGEGT. V was pared by 6 bases and J by 1 base, with 11 bases of the junction left unmatched. The CDR3 bases are TGTGCCAGCAGCCAGGGGACTAGCGGGGCTGTAGTCCAAGAGACCCAGTACTTC. This codes for CASSQGTSGAVVQETQYF.

The rearrangement links TRBV5-6 to TRBJ1-1; D remains ambiguous. The CDR3 runs to 14 residues. The germline CDR1 and CDR2 sequences are SGHDT and YYEEEE. V was clipped by 2 bases and J by 2 bases, with 10 bases between them. CDR3 protein: CASSFGPKNTEAFF. In nucleotides, the CDR3 is TGTGCCAGCAGCTTCGGGCCCAAAAACACTGAAGCTTTCTTT.